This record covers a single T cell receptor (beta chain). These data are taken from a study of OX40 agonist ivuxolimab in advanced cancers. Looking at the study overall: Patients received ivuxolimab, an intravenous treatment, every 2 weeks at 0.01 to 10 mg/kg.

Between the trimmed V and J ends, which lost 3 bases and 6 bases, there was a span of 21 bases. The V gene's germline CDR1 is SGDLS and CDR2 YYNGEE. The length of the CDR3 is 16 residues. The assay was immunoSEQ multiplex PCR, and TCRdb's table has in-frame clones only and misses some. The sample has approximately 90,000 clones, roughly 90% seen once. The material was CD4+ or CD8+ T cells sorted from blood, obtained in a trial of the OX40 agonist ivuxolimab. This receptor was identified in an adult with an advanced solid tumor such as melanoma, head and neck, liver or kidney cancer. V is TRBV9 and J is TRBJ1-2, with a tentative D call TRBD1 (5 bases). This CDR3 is CASSGRLGDERHGYTF. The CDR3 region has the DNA TGTGCCAGCAGCGGTCGATTGGGGGACGAGAGACATGGCTACACCTTC.